Only a few counts were recorded for the clone carrying this TCR beta chain. Its target is not known. There are 13 residues in the CDR3. The germline V gene encodes CDR1 ENHRY and CDR2 SYGVKD. Trimming shortened V by 2 bases and J by 8 bases, and 10 bases separated the two germline ends. This record belongs to a study of T-cell memory formation after mild COVID-19. Study observations and caveats: Some responding clones appeared in pre-infection memory, suggesting cross-reactive memory joined. Clones that got smaller from day 15 to 85 had even CD4/CD8, while clones growing later tipped toward CD4+. Mainly in CM and EM were contracting CD4+ clones; CD8+ were in EMRA.

The TCR alpha and TCR beta cDNA libraries, bearing sample barcodes and UMIs, were generated by 5'RACE using constant-segment primers. TCRdb ran MiXCR on the 5' RACE reads and lists one entry per CDR3 protein. This sample has 400,000 to 500,000 distinct CDR3 sequences, with 20% found just once. The source of this sequence is an adult woman who had mild COVID-19 (a few samples of this study predate the infection). Cell type and time point are not known. The sequenced sample consisted of PBMCs or a T cell subset sorted from them (not recorded which). The chain carries TRBV10-3 and TRBJ2-1; no reliable D call. In DNA, the CDR3 is TGTGCCATCAGTGAGCCCCCCTTAGATGAGCAGTTCTTC. Translation gives CAISEPPLDEQFF.